These 30 T cell receptor beta chains originate from one sample sequenced in a study of cytomegalovirus exposure and HLA in healthy donors. This PCR relied on a set of 60 Vbeta primers and 13 Jbeta primers. Profiling relied on immunoSEQ multiplex PCR, and the TCRdb table lists in-frame clones only, not all of them. The data contain 80,000 to 100,000 clones, roughly 64% of them singletons. The sequenced sample was PBMCs. These receptors all stem from a woman aged 40 to 50 in good health and CMV-seropositive.

This CDR3 reads CASSLAAGQGNNEQFF. CDR3 nucleotide sequence: TGTGCCAGCAGCTTAGCAGCGGGACAGGGAAACAATGAGCAGTTCTTC. V is TRBV7-6 and J is TRBJ2-1; TRBD1 matches 9 bases. This CDR3 is built from 16 residues. Germline values: CDR1 SGHVS, CDR2 FNYEAQ. V lost 0 bases, J lost 5 bases, and 5 bases stayed unmatched.

The chain joins TRBV2 to TRBJ2-3; 9 positions agree with TRBD2. The CDR3 spans 16 residues. The ends lost 7 bases at V and 0 bases at J; junction bases unmatched: 8. Germline V lookup: CDR1 SNHLY, CDR2 FYNNEI. The CDR3 sequence is CASKASGVYSTDTQYF. The DNA of the CDR3 is TGTGCCAGCAAGGCTAGCGGGGTTTATAGCACAGATACGCAGTATTTT.

The table lists this clone with a few counts. The chain links TRBV6-1 to TRBJ1-2; a possible D gene is TRBD1 (6 bases). Trimming took off 0 bases at V and 4 bases at J, with 9 bases between the two ends. The germline V gene has CDR1 MNHNS and CDR2 SASEGT. CDR3 size: 14 residues. CDR3 bases: TGTGCCAGCAGTGAAGCAGGGGGGGCCTATGGCTACACCTTC. Protein: CASSEAGGAYGYTF.

The genes are TRBV14 and TRBJ1-1; 7 nucleotides align to TRBD1. The CDR3 has 15 amino acids. The germline gives CDR1 SGHDN, CDR2 FVKESK. V lost 4 bases, J lost 2 bases, and 7 bases stayed unmatched. CDR3 residues: CASSRATGPNTEAFF. The CDR3 region has the DNA TGTGCCAGCAGCCGAGCGACAGGGCCAAACACTGAAGCTTTCTTT.

To note about this clone: Different DNA sequences within this sample yield the same CDR3. The rearrangement links TRBV28 to TRBJ1-4; 8 bases map to TRBD1. The CDR3 has 18 amino acids. Germline CDR1 reads MDHEN; CDR2 reads SYDVKM. Unmatched junction bases numbered 19, after V lost 7 bases and J lost 6 bases. DNA for the CDR3: TGTGCCAGCACCCCCCACTCGGCGTCGGGACAGGATTATGAAAAACTGTTTTTT. Its translation: CASTPHSASGQDYEKLFF.

This clone has only one observation. The chain recombines TRBV30 with TRBJ2-3, with TRBD2 matching 9 bases. This CDR3 comprises 13 residues. Germline V gives CDR1 GTSNPN, CDR2 SVGIG (reference sequence). Trimming took 4 bases from V and 7 from J; bases not matched to a gene: 6. CDR3 sequence: CAWKIAGANTQYF. CDR3 nucleotides: TGTGCCTGGAAGATAGCGGGAGCCAATACGCAGTATTTT.

V is TRBV6-5 and J is TRBJ2-5; possibly TRBD1 for D (6 bases). With 5 bases removed from V and 2 bases from J, the gap between germline ends came to 9 bases. CDR3 size: 13 residues. Germline values: CDR1 MNHEY, CDR2 SVGAGI. CDR3 sequence: CASSRTVQETQYF. CDR3 nucleotide sequence: TGTGCCAGCAGTCGGACAGTGCAAGAGACCCAGTACTTC.

CDR3 in amino acids: CATSRDPSANTGELFF. The CDR3 region has the DNA TGTGCCACCAGCAGAGATCCTAGCGCGAACACCGGGGAGCTGTTTTTT. The chain is built from TRBV15 and TRBJ2-2, with D maybe TRBD2 (6 bases). CDR1 LNHNV and CDR2 YYDKDF come from the germline V gene (reference sequence). This CDR3 contains 16 residues. The V end lost 0 bases, the J end lost 0 bases, and 8 bases lay between the germline ends.

The chain combines TRBV29-1 with TRBJ2-7; 10 bases are shared with TRBD2. Germline trimming cut 5 bases from V and 2 bases from J; bases unmatched to any gene: 30. CDR1 and CDR2 from the germline V gene are SQVTM and ANQGSEA. The CDR3 runs 22 residues. DNA for the CDR3: TGCAGCGTTTCTGAAGGACACCCCCCTAGCGGGAGCATTGTAAGGGGCGCCTACGAGCAGTACTTC. Protein sequence: CSVSEGHPPSGSIVRGAYEQYF.

The chain recombines TRBV27 with TRBJ2-5; D is perhaps TRBD1 (6 bases). Trimming removed 2 bases at V and 5 bases at J, with 15 bases between. The CDR3 consists of 15 residues. Per germline, CDR1 MNHEY and CDR2 SMNVEV (reference sequence). Here the CDR3 DNA reads TGTGCCAGCAGTTTAGTACAGGGTGCGAGGGAGACCCAGTACTTC. It encodes CASSLVQGARETQYF.

On this clone: Other DNA sequences from this sample encode an identical CDR3 as well. The V call is TRBV2, the J call TRBJ1-1; 12 nucleotides line up with TRBD1. V was pared by 6 bases and J by 6 bases, with 5 bases of the junction left unmatched. There are 14 residues in the CDR3. Germline V gene lookup returns CDR1 SNHLY and CDR2 FYNNEI. The CDR3 is CASSGTGGMAEAFF. Written as DNA, the CDR3 is TGTGCCAGCAGCGGGACAGGGGGCATGGCTGAAGCTTTCTTT.

This clone was seen just once. The chain recombines TRBV6-6 with TRBJ1-1; 9 positions match TRBD1. From germline, CDR1 is MNHNY and CDR2 SVGAGI (reference sequence). The CDR3 totals 16 residues. After removal of 0 bases from V and 3 bases from J, the junction contained 5 bases not matched to a gene. The CDR3 here is CASSYSRQGGDTEAFF. The CDR3 nucleotides read TGTGCCAGCAGTTACTCAAGACAGGGGGGAGACACTGAAGCTTTCTTT.

J is TRBJ2-2 and V is TRBV7-2; 11 bases map to TRBD1. The V and J ends lost 5 bases and 5 bases, in that order; junction bases with no gene match: 7. Per the germline V gene, CDR1 is SGHTA and CDR2 is FQGNSA. The length of the CDR3 is 16 residues. The CDR3 coding sequence is TGTGCCAGCAGCCCCGGACAGGGGGCAGAAACCGGGGAGCTGTTTTTT. Its translation is CASSPGQGAETGELFF.

The genes are TRBV12-5 and TRBJ1-2; TRBD1 might be the D (6 bases). The V gene lost 1 base and the J gene lost 2 bases, with 8 bases spanning the gap. The CDR3 spans 14 residues. Germline V gives CDR1 LGHNT, CDR2 FRNRAP. The CDR3 protein is CASGLGQGNYGYTF. The DNA of the CDR3 is TGTGCTAGTGGTTTGGGGCAGGGGAACTATGGCTACACCTTC.

A few counts support this clone. The J gene is TRBJ2-7, the V gene TRBV28; TRBD2 matches at 13 bases. Germline V CDR1 and CDR2: MDHEN, SYDVKM. This CDR3 has 14 residues. The V and J ends lost 5 bases and 7 bases, in that order; junction bases with no gene match: 5. Written as DNA, the CDR3 is TGTGCCAGCAGTGGGGGACTAGCGGGATTTGAGCAGTACTTC. This translates into CASSGGLAGFEQYF.

The J gene is TRBJ2-3, the V gene TRBV29-1; 7 bases map to TRBD2. J lost 3 bases, V lost 8 bases, and 14 bases had no gene match. This CDR3 is built from 15 residues. The germline CDR1 and CDR2 sequences are SQVTM and ANQGSEA. The CDR3 bases are TGCAGCTTTAACACTGGCGGGAGCTTGACAGATACGCAGTATTTT. Translation: CSFNTGGSLTDTQYF.

The chain links TRBV28 to TRBJ1-5; 9 bases match TRBD1. This CDR3 is built from 14 residues. V dropped 8 bases and J dropped 6; count of bases not matched to a gene: 8. Germline CDR1 and CDR2: MDHEN and SYDVKM. The CDR3 region has the DNA TGTGCCAGCGACAGGGGGACCCTCGGTCAGCCCCAGCATTTT. It codes for CASDRGTLGQPQHF.

The rearrangement links TRBV5-3 to TRBJ2-1; D remains ambiguous. TRBV5-3 is noted as an ORF with a role that remains uncertain. The CDR3 sequence is 12 residues long. V was cut by 1 base and J by 10 bases, with 9 bases left in between. The CDR3 DNA reads as TGTGCCAGAAGCTTGTATCTCCGGGAGCAGTTCTTC. It codes for CARSLYLREQFF.

The chain combines TRBV4-3 with TRBJ2-1, with 13 nucleotides matching TRBD2. Germline assignment: CDR1 LGHNA and CDR2 YSLEER. CDR3 length: 17 residues. J was trimmed by 8 bases and V by 8 bases; bases with no gene match: 15. CDR3 residues: CASSRGLAGVIIDEQFF. The CDR3 coding sequence is TGCGCCAGCTCGCGTGGACTAGCGGGAGTAATTATTGATGAGCAGTTCTTC.

This clone was picked up one time. This chain links TRBV7-9 with TRBJ1-2, with a tentative D call TRBD1 (6 bases). With 5 bases removed from V and 0 bases from J, the gap between germline ends came to 13 bases. The CDR3 has 15 amino acids. Germline V lookup: CDR1 SEHNR, CDR2 FQNEAQ (reference sequence). The CDR3 bases are TGTGCCAGCAGCCCAGAAGGGGGATCTAACTATGGCTACACCTTC. Translated: CASSPEGGSNYGYTF.

The gene calls are TRBV7-2 and TRBJ2-1; D uncertain. CDR1 is SGHTA, CDR2 FQGNSA, per germline. The V end was cut by 1 base, the J end by 7 bases, with 14 bases between. The CDR3 runs 15 residues. In DNA form, the CDR3 reads TGTGCCAGCAGCTTAGACCCCGATCAGAGGAATGAGCAGTTCTTC. Translating it yields CASSLDPDQRNEQFF.

This clone was seen more than once but under ten times. The V and J genes are TRBV4-3 and TRBJ1-5; D is unresolved. Trimming shortened V by 0 bases and J by 3 bases, and 9 bases separated the two germline ends. Germline CDR1 reads LGHNA; CDR2 reads YSLEER. The CDR3 is 15 amino acids. CDR3 residues: CASSQEARVNQPQHF. Here the CDR3 DNA reads TGCGCCAGCAGCCAAGAAGCGAGGGTCAATCAGCCCCAGCATTTT.

The V call is TRBV30, the J call TRBJ2-3, with D tentatively TRBD1 (5 bases). V lost 4 bases, J lost 3 bases, and 17 bases lay in between. The germline CDR1 and CDR2 sequences are GTSNPN and SVGIG (reference sequence). CDR3 length: 15 amino acids. The CDR3 sequence is CAWTRDYRKTDTQYF. CDR3 DNA: TGTGCCTGGACAAGAGATTACAGGAAGACAGATACGCAGTATTTT. Based on the CDR3 plus reference TRBV30 and TRBJ2-3, the full variable domain is SQTIHQWPATLVQPVGSPLSLECTVEGTSNPNLYWYRQAAGRGLQLLFYSVGIGQISSEVPQNLSASRPQDRQFILSSKKLLLSDSGFYLCAWTRDYRKTDTQYFGPGTRLTVL.

The CDR3 here is CASSLATGFGYTF. The CDR3 region has the DNA TGTGCCAGCAGCTTAGCGACGGGTTTTGGCTACACCTTC. The chain is built from TRBV7-2 and TRBJ1-2; unclear D gene. Trimming pared 0 bases from V and 7 bases from J, leaving 9 bases between. This CDR3 comprises 13 residues. Germline lookup yields CDR1 SGHTA and CDR2 FQGNSA.

The V gene is TRBV5-1, the J gene TRBJ2-7, with a weak D call TRBD2 (6 bases). V shed 5 bases and J shed 2 bases, with 20 bases lying between them. In germline, CDR1 is SGHRS, CDR2 YFSETQ. The CDR3 has 16 residues. CDR3 bases: TGCGCCAGCAGACCAGGTACGGGGTGGGGGGCCTACGAGCAGTACTTC. Translation gives CASRPGTGWGAYEQYF.

The rearrangement uses TRBV5-1 and TRBJ1-5, with D possibly being TRBD1 (5 bases). V lost 3 bases and J 0 bases, leaving 10 bases between the germline ends. Germline assignment: CDR1 SGHRS and CDR2 YFSETQ. The CDR3 is 15 amino acids. The CDR3 loop is CASSWEGHSNQPQHF. Written as DNA, the CDR3 is TGCGCCAGCAGCTGGGAGGGGCATAGCAATCAGCCCCAGCATTTT. The whole variable domain, filled in from reference TRBV5-1 and TRBJ1-5, reads KAGVTQTPRYLIKTRGQQVTLSCSPISGHRSVSWYQQTPGQGLQFLFEYFSETQRNKGNFPGRFSGRQFSNSRSEMNVSTLELGDSALYLCASSWEGHSNQPQHFGDGTRLSIL.

The chain combines TRBV4-1 with TRBJ1-2; 8 positions match TRBD1. The V gene end was trimmed by 0 bases and the J gene end by 8 bases; junction bases not matched to a gene: 5. There are 14 residues in the CDR3. CDR1 and CDR2 from the germline V gene are MGHRA and YSYEKL. CDR3 bases: TGCGCCAGCAGCCAAGACAGGGGGCCTTGGGGCTACACCTTC. Encoded protein: CASSQDRGPWGYTF.

This chain uses TRBV30 with TRBJ2-7; 7 nucleotides match TRBD1. Germline CDR1 GTSNPN, CDR2 SVGIG (reference sequence). V lost 3 bases to trimming and J lost 0 bases; unmatched junction nucleotides: 2. The CDR3 runs 13 residues. The CDR3, as DNA: TGTGCCTGGAGGACAGGGTACTCCTACGAGCAGTACTTC. Protein sequence: CAWRTGYSYEQYF.

The rearrangement joins TRBV27 to TRBJ2-7; possible D gene TRBD2, 5 bases. Germline V gives CDR1 MNHEY, CDR2 SMNVEV (reference sequence). CDR3 length: 13 amino acids. The V and J ends lost 3 bases and 1 base respectively, with 7 bases between them. Here the CDR3 reads CASSLTGSYEQYF. CDR3 DNA: TGTGCCAGCAGTTTGACGGGGTCCTACGAGCAGTACTTC.

The chain recombines TRBV28 with TRBJ2-7; TRBD1 matches at 9 bases. Losses at the gene ends were 10 bases for V and 3 bases for J; bases not matched to a gene: 7. The CDR3 is made up of 13 amino acids. In germline, CDR1 is MDHEN, CDR2 SYDVKM. The CDR3 region has the DNA TGTGCCACCCGGACAGGGGTATACTACGAGCAGTACTTC. Translation: CATRTGVYYEQYF.